At least ten counts were recorded for the clone carrying this T cell receptor (beta chain). Its antigen is not known. The data were obtained in a study of neurological immune-mediated disorders. One entry per CDR3 protein results from TCRdb running MiXCR on the 5' RACE reads. The table shows approximately 26,000 distinct CDR3 sequences, with less than 2.5% occurring only once. The unsorted libraries were prepared from 2 million PBMCs (stored at -80 C). General study results and limits: Among 34 multiple sclerosis patients, phylogenetic grouping put the repertoires of 18 into a single related-CDR3 cluster, a possible signature.

The sample consisted of PBMCs. This clonotype was sampled from a woman between 50 and 59 years old with multiple sclerosis.

Written as DNA, the CDR3 is TGCAGTGCTCCCGGTGAAACCGAGCAGTACTTC. Translation: CSAPGETEQYF. The V call is TRBV20-1, the J call TRBJ2-7; no definite D call. The CDR3 is 11 amino acids. The V end lost 5 bases, the J end lost 6 bases, and 11 bases lay between the germline ends. Germline V lookup: CDR1 DFQATT, CDR2 SNEGSKA (reference sequence).